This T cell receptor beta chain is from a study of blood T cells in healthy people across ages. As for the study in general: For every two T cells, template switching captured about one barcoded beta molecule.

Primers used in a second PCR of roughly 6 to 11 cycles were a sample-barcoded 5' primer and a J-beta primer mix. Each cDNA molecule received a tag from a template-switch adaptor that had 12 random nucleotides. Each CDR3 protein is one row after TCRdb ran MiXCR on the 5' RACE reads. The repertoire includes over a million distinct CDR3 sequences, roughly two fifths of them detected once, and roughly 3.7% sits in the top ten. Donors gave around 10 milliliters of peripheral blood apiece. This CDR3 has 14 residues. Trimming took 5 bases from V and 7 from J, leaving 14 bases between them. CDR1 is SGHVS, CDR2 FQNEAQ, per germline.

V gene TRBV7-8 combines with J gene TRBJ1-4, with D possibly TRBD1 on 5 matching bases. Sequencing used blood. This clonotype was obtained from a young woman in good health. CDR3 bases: TGTGCCAGCAGCACAGGACCACGGGGTGAAAAACTGTTTTTT. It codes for CASSTGPRGEKLFF.